Below, 2 T cell receptor beta chains from the same sample are listed, as sequenced in a study of blood T cells in healthy people across ages. With a J-beta primer mix and a sample-barcoded 5' primer, a second PCR ran about 7 to 12 cycles. TCRdb reprocessed the 5' RACE reads via MiXCR and lists one record per CDR3 protein. The sample yields about 1.4 million distinct CDR3 sequences, around 55% seen once. Source material: blood. Every receptor here comes from a man aged 18 to 35 in good health.

This clonotype has only a few counts. This sequence joins TRBV5-1 and TRBJ2-5; TRBD2 matches 8 bases. V shed 0 bases and J 5 bases; nucleotides not matched to a gene: 6. CDR1 SGHRS and CDR2 YFSETQ come from the germline V gene. The CDR3 runs 15 residues. DNA of the CDR3: TGCGCCAGCAGCTTGGATTTTAGCGGGGTTGAGACCCAGTACTTC. It specifies CASSLDFSGVETQYF.

There are a few counts of this clonotype. The rearrangement uses TRBV29-1 and TRBJ2-7, with 8 bases lining up with TRBD1. Per germline, CDR1 SQVTM and CDR2 ANQGSEA. V shed 8 bases and J 0 bases; nucleotides not matched to a gene: 6. CDR3 length: 13 residues. CDR3 in amino acids: CSTRTGPSYEQYF. The CDR3 region has the DNA TGCAGCACTCGGACAGGGCCCTCCTACGAGCAGTACTTC.